This TCR beta chain was profiled in a study of T cells in women clearing cervical HPV infection (dated by TCRdb to 2016 to 2019). Describing the broader study: The cases were 25 to 30 women with histologically confirmed HPV16-related CIN3 or worse, and 2 of those women had invasive cancers. Quality controls consisted of five blinded duplicates per group, for a total of roughly 60 samples made up of 50 participants and around ten replicates. The approximately 25 controls were women who cleared a single incident HPV16 infection within 12 months without developing precancer or cancer. The parent cohort enrolled 9,000 to 13,000 women aged 18 or older in Guanacaste, Costa Rica, in 1993 to 1994 and followed the women for seven years. An exploratory proof-of-principle case-control study, nested within the Guanacaste HPV Natural History Study in Costa Rica, was conducted to compare TCR repertoires across cervical HPV16 outcomes. Cases were matched to controls by age within five years and by the year the sample was collected. Cases had a median age of around 32 years and controls had a median age of about 37, with no significant differences in baseline characteristics. Since only a few of the women had HLA typing available, the possibility that HLA type was acting as a confounder could not be ruled out. Blood from cases was drawn at the visit where the lesion was first identified, while blood from controls was drawn once the infection was no longer detected. Among cases, blood sampling occurred a median of 149 days after lesion detection, with an interquartile range of roughly 85 to 200 days. On the study overall, not on this receptor specifically: The cross-sectional design could not show whether the associations came before the infection or were a result of it, and neither effector/memory subsets nor HPV-specific T cells were isolated. Lower TRBV6-7 relative abundance was observed in cases than in controls (about 0.099% versus 0.17%; Bonferroni P = 0.0008). CIN3+ cases had significantly higher TCR repertoire richness than controls across sequencing depths, but evenness did not differ between the groups. Random forest classifiers combining richness and V gene abundances distinguished cases from controls with an estimated AUC of around 0.79. Because the number of T cells in each sample was unknown, differences in richness could reflect differing T-cell content rather than repertoire biology.

TCR beta CDR3 regions were amplified by multiplex PCR using the immunoSEQ assay from an average of about 1,200 ng genomic DNA per sample. To correct primer bias, the assay used a complete synthetic TCR repertoire to set an amplification baseline. Amplicons were sequenced on the Illumina platform. For the original study's pipeline: Sequences were error-corrected by clustering with frequency ratios and a modified nearest-neighbor algorithm and were then analyzed in the immunoSEQ Analyzer with IMGT gene definitions. TCR richness and evenness were averaged over 20 rarefaction repeats at each rarefaction depth, excluding samples with fewer sequences than the depth. Relative abundances of V, D and J genes were compared between groups using Wilcoxon rank sum tests, with FDR correction applied. Blinded duplicates gave an intraclass correlation of 95.6% for TCR richness and an average of 76.4% across under 75 gene segments. The table was pulled from immuneACCESS by TCRdb, which kept in-frame rearrangements only. Such tables lose some clones; where checked, under half of the loss comes from unresolved V genes, and the rest has no known cause. The DNA gave D and trimming, while V, J and clone size come from that table. The sample has 46,000 or so clones on record. Of the sample, less than 40% is held by the ten largest clones.

Every participant had a single incident cervical HPV16 infection, and prevalent HPV16 infections were excluded. Cervical HPV DNA was detected with MY09/MY11 PCR, and genotyping was done by dot-blot hybridization. Fifteen mL of heparinized blood were centrifuged, and the buffy coat was split into aliquots, frozen at -30 degrees C, and then kept at -80 degrees C. QIAGEN kits were used to extract genomic DNA from buffy coat specimens. Note on this clone: The clone's antigen remains unknown. The read ends 3 residues before the CDR3 terminus; that terminus is restored from the germline J gene.

Relative to germline, V is 0 bases shorter and J is 0 bases shorter, with 9 bases between their ends. The CDR3 contains 16 residues, cysteine and phenylalanine counted. The DNA has 39 bases, all within the CDR3, and is read from base 1. The germline V gene (reference sequence) specifies DFQATT as CDR1 and SNEGSKA as CDR2. This receptor was taken from a woman aged 18-69 years with a cervical HPV16 infection that either progressed to CIN3+ or cleared (not recorded which). Recombination linked TRBV20-1 to TRBJ1-6, with a tentative D gene TRBD1 over 5 matching bases. Sequenced: blood buffy coat. The CDR3 here reads CSARDQGPSYNSPLHF. The sequenced CDR3 bases are TGCAGTGCTAGAGATCAGGGCCCCTCCTATAATTCACCC.